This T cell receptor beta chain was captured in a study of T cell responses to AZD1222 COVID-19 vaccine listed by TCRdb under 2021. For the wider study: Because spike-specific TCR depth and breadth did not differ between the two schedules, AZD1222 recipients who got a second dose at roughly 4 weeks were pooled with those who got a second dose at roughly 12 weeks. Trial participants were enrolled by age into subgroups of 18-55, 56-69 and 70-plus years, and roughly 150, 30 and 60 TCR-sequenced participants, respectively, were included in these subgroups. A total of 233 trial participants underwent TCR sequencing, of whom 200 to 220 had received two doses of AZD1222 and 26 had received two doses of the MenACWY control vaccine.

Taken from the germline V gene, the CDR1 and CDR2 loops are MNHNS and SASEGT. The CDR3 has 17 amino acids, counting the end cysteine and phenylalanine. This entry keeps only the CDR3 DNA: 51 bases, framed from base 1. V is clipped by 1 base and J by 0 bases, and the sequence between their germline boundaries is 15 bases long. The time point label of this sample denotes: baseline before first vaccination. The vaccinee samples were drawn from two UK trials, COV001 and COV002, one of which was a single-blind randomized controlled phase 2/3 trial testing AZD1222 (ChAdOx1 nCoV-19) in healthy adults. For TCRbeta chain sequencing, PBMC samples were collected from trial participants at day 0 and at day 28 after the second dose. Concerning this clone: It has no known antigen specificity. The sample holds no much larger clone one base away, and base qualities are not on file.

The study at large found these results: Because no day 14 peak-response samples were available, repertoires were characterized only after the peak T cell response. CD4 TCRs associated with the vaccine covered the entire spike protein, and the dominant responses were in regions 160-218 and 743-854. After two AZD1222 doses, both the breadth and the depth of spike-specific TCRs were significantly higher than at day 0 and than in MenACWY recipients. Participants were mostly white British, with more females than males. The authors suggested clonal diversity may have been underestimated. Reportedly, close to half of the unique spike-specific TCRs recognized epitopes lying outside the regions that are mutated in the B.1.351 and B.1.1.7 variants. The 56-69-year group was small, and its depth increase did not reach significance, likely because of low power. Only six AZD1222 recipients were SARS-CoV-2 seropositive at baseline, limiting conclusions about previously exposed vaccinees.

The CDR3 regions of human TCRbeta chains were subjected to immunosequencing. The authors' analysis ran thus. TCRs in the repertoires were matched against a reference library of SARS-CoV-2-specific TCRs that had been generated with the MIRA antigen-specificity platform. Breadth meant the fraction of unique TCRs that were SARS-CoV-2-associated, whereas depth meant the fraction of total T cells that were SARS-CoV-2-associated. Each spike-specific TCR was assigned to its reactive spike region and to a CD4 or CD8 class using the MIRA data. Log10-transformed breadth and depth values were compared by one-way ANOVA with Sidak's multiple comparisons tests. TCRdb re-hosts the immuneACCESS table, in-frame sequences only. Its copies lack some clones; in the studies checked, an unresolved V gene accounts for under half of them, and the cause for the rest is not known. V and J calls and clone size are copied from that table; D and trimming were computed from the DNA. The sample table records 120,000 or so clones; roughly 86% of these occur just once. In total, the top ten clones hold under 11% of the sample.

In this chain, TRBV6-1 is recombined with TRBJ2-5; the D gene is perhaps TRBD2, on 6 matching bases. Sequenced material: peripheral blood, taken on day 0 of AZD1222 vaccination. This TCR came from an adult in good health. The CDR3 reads CASSEVVLALYQETQYF. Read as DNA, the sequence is TGTGCCAGCAGTGAAGTGGTTCTAGCGTTGTACCAAGAGACCCAGTACTTC.